This T cell receptor beta chain was obtained from a study of blood T cells in healthy people across ages. Whole-study findings and limits: TCR beta diversity per million T cells fell roughly linearly with age. Unsorted PBMC input precluded a conclusive naive versus antigen-experienced comparison.

The second PCR ran roughly 7 to 12 cycles with a sample-barcoded 5' primer and J-beta primers. A single record per CDR3 protein comes from TCRdb applying MiXCR to the 5' RACE reads. This table has about 1.5 million distinct CDR3 sequences, 42% appearing once. Germline CDR1 is MNHNS and CDR2 is SASEGT. The CDR3 is 15 amino acids. The table lists this clonotype with a few counts. Its antigen is undetermined. The receptor comes from a woman younger than 30 in good health. The chain links TRBV6-1 to TRBJ2-5, with 7 bases identical to TRBD1. The assigned J gene may be wrong: the sequence end matches TRBJ2-7 better. What was sequenced was blood. CDR3 DNA sequence: TGTGCCAGCAGCCGAACCGGGACAGCAACCTACGAGCAGTACTTC. Protein: CASSRTGTATYEQYF.